This T cell receptor (beta chain) was documented in a study of T-cell reconstitution after alpha-beta-depleted transplantation in children. Unique molecular identifiers featured in how the TCRbeta library was prepared. TCRdb redid the calling of the PCR reads with MiXCR, one entry per CDR3 protein. This sample has about 610,000 distinct CDR3 sequences, with roughly a tenth found just once. The germline gives CDR1 DFQATT, CDR2 SNEGSKA (reference sequence). The CDR3 has 14 residues. Trimming took off 3 bases at V and 0 bases at J, with 11 bases between the two ends. The table lists this clonotype with many counts.

Material: PBMCs from the stem cell graft donor, obtained from the stem cell graft. The rearrangement uses TRBV20-1 and TRBJ1-1; D uncertain. The sequence was collected from a human donor who donated a stem cell graft to a child with acute myeloid leukemia. This CDR3 reads CSASRENMNTEAFF. The CDR3 DNA is TGCAGTGCTAGCCGGGAGAATATGAACACTGAAGCTTTCTTT.